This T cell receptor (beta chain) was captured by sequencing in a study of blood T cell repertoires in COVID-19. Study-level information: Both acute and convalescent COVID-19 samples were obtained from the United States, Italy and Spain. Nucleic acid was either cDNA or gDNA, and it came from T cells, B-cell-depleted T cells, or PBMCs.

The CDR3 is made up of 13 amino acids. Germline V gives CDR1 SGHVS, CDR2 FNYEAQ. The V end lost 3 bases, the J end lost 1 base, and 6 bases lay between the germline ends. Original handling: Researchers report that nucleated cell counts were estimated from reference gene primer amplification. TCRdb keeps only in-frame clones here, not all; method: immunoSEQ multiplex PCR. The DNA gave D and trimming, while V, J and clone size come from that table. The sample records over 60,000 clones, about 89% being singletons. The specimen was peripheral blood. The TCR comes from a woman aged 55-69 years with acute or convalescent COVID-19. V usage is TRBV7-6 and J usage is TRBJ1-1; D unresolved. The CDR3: CASSLRQNTEAFF. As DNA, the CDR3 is TGTGCCAGCAGCTTGAGACAGAACACTGAAGCTTTCTTT.